The 3 T cell receptor beta chains reported below all come from one sample, sequenced in a study of shared clonotypes between healthy human individuals. The data were produced by immunoSEQ multiplex PCR, yet TCRdb's version contains in-frame clones alone and is incomplete. Seen here are roughly 2.2 million clones, about 92% observed once, and the top ten hold 0.39%. What was sequenced was naive CD4+ T cells from PBMCs. Regarding subset: CD45RA+ positively selected. The receptor set was obtained from a man younger than 35 in good health. Some clones in this sample may be carry-over from other donors' samples.

This sequence joins TRBV7-3 and TRBJ2-3, with D perhaps assigned TRBD1 or TRBD2 (6 bases each). The CDR3 is 14 residues long. Germline CDR1 reads SGHTA; CDR2 reads FQGTGA. Trimming took off 5 bases at V and 6 bases at J, with 15 bases between the two ends. The chain's CDR3 is CASSPGGGADTQYF. As DNA, the CDR3 is TGTGCCAGCAGCCCCGGGGGCGGCGCGGATACGCAGTATTTT.

This chain connects TRBV21-1 to TRBJ2-5; TRBD1 was called by the table and not checked on the DNA. TRBV21-1 is a documented pseudogene. The CDR3 has 15 residues. The chain's CDR3 is CASRGAYETQETQYF. The CDR3 coding sequence is TGTGCCAGCAGGGGGGCATACGAAACACAAGAGACCCAGTACTTC.

The chain employs TRBV2 and TRBJ2-3; D tentatively reads TRBD1 or TRBD2 (5 bases each). The ends were cut back, 3 bases at V and 8 bases at J, with 18 bases in the middle. This CDR3 region has 15 residues. CDR1 and CDR2 (germline): SNHLY, FYNNEI. Written as DNA, the CDR3 is TGTGCCAGCAGTGAGAGTGGGACCGGTCTCGGTACGCAGTATTTT. As protein: CASSESGTGLGTQYF.